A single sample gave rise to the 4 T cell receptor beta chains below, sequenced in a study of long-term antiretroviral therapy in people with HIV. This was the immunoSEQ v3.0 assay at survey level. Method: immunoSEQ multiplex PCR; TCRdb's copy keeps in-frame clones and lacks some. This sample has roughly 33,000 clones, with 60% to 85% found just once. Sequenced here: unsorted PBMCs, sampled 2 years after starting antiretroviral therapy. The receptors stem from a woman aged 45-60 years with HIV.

The CDR3 DNA is TGTGCCATCAGTGAGCCCATTCCTAGCGGGGGGGCAGATACGCAGTATTTT. This translates into CAISEPIPSGGADTQYF. V is TRBV10-3 and J is TRBJ2-3, with 12 bases identical to TRBD2. This CDR3 contains 17 residues. Trimming at V came to 2 bases and at J to 4 bases, leaving 7 bases not matched to a gene. From germline, CDR1 is ENHRY and CDR2 SYGVKD.

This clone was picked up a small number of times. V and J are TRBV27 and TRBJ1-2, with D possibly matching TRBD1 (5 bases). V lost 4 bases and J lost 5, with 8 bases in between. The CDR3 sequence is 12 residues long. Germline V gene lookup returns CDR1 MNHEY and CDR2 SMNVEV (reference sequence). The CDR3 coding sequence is TGTGCCAGCAGTTCCCAGGGTTATGGCTACACCTTC. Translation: CASSSQGYGYTF.

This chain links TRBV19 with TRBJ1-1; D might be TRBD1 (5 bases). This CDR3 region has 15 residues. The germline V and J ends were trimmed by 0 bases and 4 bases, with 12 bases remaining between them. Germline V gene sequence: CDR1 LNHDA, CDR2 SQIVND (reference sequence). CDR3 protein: CASSIEAGKITEAFF. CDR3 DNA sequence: TGTGCCAGTAGTATAGAGGCAGGGAAAATCACTGAAGCTTTCTTT.

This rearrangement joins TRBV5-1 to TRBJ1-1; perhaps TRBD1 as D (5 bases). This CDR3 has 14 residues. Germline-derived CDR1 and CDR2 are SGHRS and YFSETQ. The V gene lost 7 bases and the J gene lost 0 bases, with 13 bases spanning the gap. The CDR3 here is CASGIGTVNTEAFF. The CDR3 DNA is TGCGCCAGCGGTATAGGGACGGTGAACACTGAAGCTTTCTTT.